These 21 T cell receptor beta chains originate from one sample sequenced in a study of response to subunit inactivated influenza vaccine listed by TCRdb under 2018. Receptor libraries were prepared by RT-PCR. TCRdb records Illumina HiSeq 2500 as the sequencer. TCRdb cleaned the public reads at Q25 with fastp, built clones with MiXCR and kept in-frame beta chains. When rows share a CDR3 protein, they turn into one entry using the most common DNA and genes. The sample yields approximately 480,000 distinct CDR3 sequences; approximately 9.9% were counted once. Roughly 12% of the sample comes from the top ten. The time point tag for this specimen amounts to: approximately 40 days after influenza vaccine administration. The specimen was PBMCs from blood, collected 45 days after vaccination. The receptors derive from a man between 45 and 60 years old who received an inactivated influenza vaccine. Donor details come from another sample of the same person, matched by shared clones.

This clonotype was seen ten or more times. This sequence joins TRBV5-1 and TRBJ2-1, with D uncertain. Germline CDR1 SGHRS, CDR2 YFSETQ. This CDR3 spans 11 amino acids. V lost 1 base and J 9 bases, leaving 5 bases between the germline ends. The DNA for the CDR3 is TGCGCCAGCAGCTTGACCGGTGAGCAGTTCTTC. Its translation: CASSLTGEQFF.

This sequence joins TRBV7-2 and TRBJ1-6; D gene unclear. CDR1 is SGHTA and CDR2 is FQGNSA in the germline V gene. The CDR3 totals 13 residues. With 5 bases removed from V and 11 bases from J, the gap between germline ends came to 13 bases. CDR3 in DNA: TGTGCCAGCAGCCTAGAGGCCTCTACACCCCTCCACTTT. This sequence encodes CASSLEASTPLHF. The full variable domain, completed using reference TRBV7-2 and TRBJ1-6, is GAGVSQSPSNKVTEKGKDVELRCDPISGHTALYWYRQSLGQGLEFLIYFQGNSAPDKSGLPSDRFSAERTGGSVSTLTIQRTQQEDSAVYLCASSLEASTPLHFGNGTRLTVT.

This rearrangement joins TRBV20-1 to TRBJ2-1, with TRBD2 identical over 9 bases. Germline CDR1 reads DFQATT; CDR2 reads SNEGSKA (reference sequence). Unmatched junction bases numbered 9, after V lost 6 bases and J lost 3 bases. The CDR3 runs 15 residues. CDR3 sequence: CSAKPLAGFYNEQFF. The CDR3 nucleotides read TGCAGTGCGAAGCCCCTAGCGGGGTTCTACAATGAGCAGTTCTTC.

The chain carries TRBV6-1 and TRBJ1-2, with D perhaps matching TRBD1 (5 bases). Trimming removed 9 bases from V and 5 bases from J, with 7 bases in between. This CDR3 has 10 residues. Germline CDR1 and CDR2: MNHNS and SASEGT. The CDR3 loop is CASAGYGYTF. CDR3 nucleotide sequence: TGTGCCAGTGCAGGGTATGGCTACACCTTC.

This clonotype was observed once. The V gene is TRBV3-1, the J gene TRBJ1-1, with D unresolved. The CDR3 has 13 amino acids. Germline CDR1 reads LGHDT; CDR2 reads YNNKEL (reference sequence). Trimming stripped 1 base from V and 8 bases from J, with 11 bases between. The CDR3 region is CASSQGPQSEAFF. Written as DNA, the CDR3 is TGTGCCAGCAGCCAAGGTCCACAGTCCGAAGCTTTCTTT.

A few counts support this clonotype. The rearrangement uses TRBV10-2 and TRBJ1-6; D is unclear. The V end was cut by 2 bases, the J end by 2 bases, with 10 bases between. This CDR3 has 16 amino acids. The germline V gene encodes CDR1 WSHSY and CDR2 SAAADI. CDR3 nucleotides: TGCGCCAGCAGTGAGACCGGGAGCCCCTATAATTCACCCCTCCACTTT. Translation gives CASSETGSPYNSPLHF.

This clonotype was detected many times. The chain couples TRBV20-1 to TRBJ2-1, with 7 bases aligning to TRBD2. V was pared by 3 bases and J by 0 bases, with 2 bases of the junction left unmatched. The CDR3 is 14 residues long. Germline CDR1 reads DFQATT; CDR2 reads SNEGSKA (reference sequence). CDR3 residues: CSARRGSSYNEQFF. The CDR3, as DNA: TGCAGTGCTAGGCGGGGGAGCTCCTACAATGAGCAGTTCTTC.

Only a few counts were recorded for this clonotype. The chain couples TRBV28 to TRBJ2-1; 9 positions agree with TRBD2. Germline values: CDR1 MDHEN, CDR2 SYDVKM. V trimming: 1 base; J trimming: 9 bases; junction bases outside the gene matches: 10. The CDR3 loop spans 16 amino acids. The CDR3 region is CASSLLAAGGPSEQFF. The CDR3 DNA is TGTGCCAGCAGTTTATTGGCGGCGGGAGGGCCTTCTGAGCAGTTCTTC.

This clonotype was seen repeatedly, ten times or more. The J gene is TRBJ2-2, the V gene TRBV7-9; a weak D match, TRBD2 (6 bases). V was cut by 7 bases and J by 7 bases, with 19 bases left in between. CDR1 SEHNR and CDR2 FQNEAQ come from the germline V gene (reference sequence). The CDR3 is 15 residues long. The CDR3 bases are TGTGCCAGCAACTTTCTCTCGAGCGGGCACGGGGAGCTGTTTTTT. It specifies CASNFLSSGHGELFF.

This clonotype turned up a few times. V is TRBV4-2 and J is TRBJ2-5; maybe TRBD1 (5 bases). This CDR3 contains 15 residues. Germline-derived CDR1 and CDR2 are LGHNA and YNFKEQ. V gave up 0 bases and J gave up 5 bases, with 13 bases separating them. The CDR3 reads CASSQEWTSWETQYF. The CDR3 nucleotides read TGTGCCAGCAGCCAAGAGTGGACAAGCTGGGAGACCCAGTACTTC.

This clonotype has just a few counts. The chain couples TRBV14 to TRBJ2-6; no definite D call. The germline gives CDR1 SGHDN, CDR2 FVKESK. The CDR3 is 16 amino acids. Deletions cut 2 bases from V and 0 bases from J, with 8 bases between. CDR3 bases: TGTGCCAGCAGCCAATCCGGCAGCTCTGGGGCCAACGTCCTGACTTTC. Its protein product is CASSQSGSSGANVLTF.

This CDR3 reads CSATRTADYGYTF. DNA of the CDR3: TGCAGTGCTACCCGGACAGCCGACTATGGCTACACCTTC. The chain combines TRBV20-1 with TRBJ1-2, with TRBD1 as a possible D gene (6 bases). Germline V gives CDR1 DFQATT, CDR2 SNEGSKA (reference sequence). The ends were cut back, 4 bases at V and 3 bases at J, with 12 bases in the middle. CDR3 size: 13 residues.

The chain recombines TRBV7-8 with TRBJ2-5; 13 bases are a match to TRBD2. CDR3 size: 16 residues. Trimming took 5 bases from V and 4 from J; bases not matched to a gene: 7. Per germline, CDR1 SGHVS and CDR2 FQNEAQ. The CDR3 sequence is CASSKTSGGALETQYF. The CDR3 region has the DNA TGTGCCAGCAGCAAAACTAGCGGGGGGGCTTTAGAGACCCAGTACTTC.

In this sample, this clonotype turned up a few times. The chain has TRBV5-1 and TRBJ2-3, with a tentative D call TRBD1 (5 bases). The germline CDR1 and CDR2 sequences are SGHRS and YFSETQ. Trimming shortened V by 0 bases and J by 5 bases, and 16 bases separated the two germline ends. CDR3 length equals 16 residues. The CDR3 loop reads CASSLERPGLQDTQYF. The CDR3 region has the DNA TGCGCCAGCAGCTTGGAACGGCCAGGGCTACAAGATACGCAGTATTTT.

This sequence joins TRBV6-2 or TRBV6-3 and TRBJ2-3, with a possible D match to TRBD1 (5 bases). The ends were cut back, 5 bases at V and 4 bases at J, with 19 bases in the middle. The CDR3 consists of 16 residues. CDR1 MNHEY and CDR2 SVGEGT come from the germline V gene. This CDR3 reads CASSHATGNVPDTQYF. The CDR3 nucleotides read TGTGCCAGCAGTCACGCCACAGGAAATGTCCCAGATACGCAGTATTTT.

Ten or more counts support this clonotype. V usage is TRBV29-1 and J usage is TRBJ2-1, with 10 nucleotides matching TRBD2. With V trimmed by 1 base and J by 4 bases, 4 bases remained unmatched. The germline V gene has CDR1 SQVTM and CDR2 ANQGSEA. CDR3 length equals 15 residues. CDR3 in DNA: TGCAGCGTTGAAGTAGCGGGAGGTAATTACAATGAGCAGTTCTTC. Amino acids: CSVEVAGGNYNEQFF.

The chain links TRBV7-8 to TRBJ2-5, with D perhaps TRBD2 (5 bases). This CDR3 region has 14 residues. CDR1 and CDR2 from the germline V gene are SGHVS and FQNEAQ. V was cut by 3 bases and J by 1 base, with 9 bases left in between. The DNA for the CDR3 is TGTGCCAGCAGCTTTGGTAGCGTCCAAGAGACCCAGTACTTC. Translation: CASSFGSVQETQYF.

This clonotype was seen more than once but under ten times. CDR3 sequence reads: CASSPAGTSSSGANVLTF. The CDR3 coding sequence is TGTGCCAGCAGTCCGGCCGGGACATCTTCCTCTGGGGCCAACGTCCTGACTTTC. The chain combines TRBV28 with TRBJ2-6, with a possible D match to TRBD1 (6 bases). The CDR3 extends over 18 amino acids. Between the trimmed V and J ends, which lost 5 bases and 0 bases, there was a span of 17 bases. CDR1 and CDR2 (germline): MDHEN, SYDVKM.

This clonotype was observed at least ten times. The chain links TRBV12-3 or TRBV12-4 to TRBJ2-1, with 9 bases lining up with TRBD1. Losses at the gene ends were 3 bases for V and 3 bases for J; bases not matched to a gene: 3. This CDR3 contains 15 residues. The DNA of the CDR3 is TGTGCCAGCAGTTTTGGACAGGGGTTCTACAATGAGCAGTTCTTC. As protein: CASSFGQGFYNEQFF.

This clonotype was observed a few times. In DNA form, the CDR3 reads TGTGCCAGCAGCTTAGCCTGGGGGATAGGGACTGAAGCTTTCTTT. Its protein is CASSLAWGIGTEAFF. This chain connects TRBV7-2 to TRBJ1-1; D might be TRBD1 (5 bases). Germline lookup yields CDR1 SGHTA and CDR2 FQGNSA. The CDR3 totals 15 residues. V was trimmed by 0 bases and J by 5 bases, leaving 13 bases between them.

This sequence joins TRBV5-1 and TRBJ2-7, with D unclear. The V gene's germline CDR1 is SGHRS and CDR2 YFSETQ. Trimming shortened V by 7 bases and J by 5 bases, and 13 bases separated the two germline ends. This CDR3 is 12 amino acids long. CDR3 nucleotide sequence: TGCGCCAGCCACATCGTGACCCACGAGCAGTACTTC. Translating gives CASHIVTHEQYF.